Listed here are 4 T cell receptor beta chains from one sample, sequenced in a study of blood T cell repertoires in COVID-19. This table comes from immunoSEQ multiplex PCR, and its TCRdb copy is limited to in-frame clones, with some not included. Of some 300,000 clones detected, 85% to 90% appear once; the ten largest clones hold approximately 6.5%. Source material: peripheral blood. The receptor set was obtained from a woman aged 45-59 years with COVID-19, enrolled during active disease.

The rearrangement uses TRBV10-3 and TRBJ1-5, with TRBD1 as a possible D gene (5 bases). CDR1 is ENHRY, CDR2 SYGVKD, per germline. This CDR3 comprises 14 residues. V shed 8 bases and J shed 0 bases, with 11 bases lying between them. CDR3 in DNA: TGTGCCATCCGAGGCAGGGATAGCAATCAGCCCCAGCATTTT. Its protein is CAIRGRDSNQPQHF.

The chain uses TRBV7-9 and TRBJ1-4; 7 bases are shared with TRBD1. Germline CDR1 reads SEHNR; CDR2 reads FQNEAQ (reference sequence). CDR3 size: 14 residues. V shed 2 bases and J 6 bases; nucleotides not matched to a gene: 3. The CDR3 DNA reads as TGTGCCAGCAGCTTATCTGGGACAGATGAAAAACTGTTTTTT. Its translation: CASSLSGTDEKLFF.

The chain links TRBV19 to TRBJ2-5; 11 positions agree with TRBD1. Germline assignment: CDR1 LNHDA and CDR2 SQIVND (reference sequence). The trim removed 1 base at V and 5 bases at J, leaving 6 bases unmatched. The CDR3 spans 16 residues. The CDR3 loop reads CASSIGLGTGGETQYF. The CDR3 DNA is TGTGCCAGTAGTATAGGTCTAGGGACAGGGGGTGAGACCCAGTACTTC.

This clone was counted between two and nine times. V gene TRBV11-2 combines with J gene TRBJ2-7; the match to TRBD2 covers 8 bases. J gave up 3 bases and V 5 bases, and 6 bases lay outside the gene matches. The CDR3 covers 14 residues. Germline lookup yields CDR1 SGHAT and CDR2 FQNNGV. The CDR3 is CASSPGGGNYEQYF. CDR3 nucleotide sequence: TGTGCCAGCAGCCCCGGGGGGGGGAACTACGAGCAGTACTTC.